This passage covers 27 T cell receptor beta chains from one sample sequenced in a study of regulatory T cells in long-lasting Graves disease. Through Arm-PCR of CDR3 regions and iRepertoire HTBI primers, TCR beta libraries were built. TCRdb reanalysed the multiplex PCR reads using MiXCR and keeps one entry per CDR3 protein. The table lists some 280,000 distinct CDR3 sequences, under 25% of them singletons. The sample's time point: persistent/refractory GD, antithyroid drugs over 5 years with positive TRAb. The TCR library was prepared using RNA isolated from PBMCs. Sequencing was performed on peripheral blood mononuclear cells (PBMCs), taken when the disease was refractory, from a patient treated with antithyroid drugs. Receptors originate from a female donor with Graves disease.

This clonotype occurred a few times. CDR3 bases: TGTGCCAGCAGCCTGGACGCGGGTTACACCATATATTTT. This encodes CASSLDAGYTIYF. This chain uses TRBV14 with TRBJ1-3; D is ambiguous. Looked up from germline, CDR1 is SGHDN and CDR2 is FVKESK. This CDR3 region has 13 residues. Trimming took 4 bases from V and 8 from J, leaving 12 bases between them.

The chain joins TRBV12-3 or TRBV12-4 to TRBJ2-2; no clear D. The ends were cut back, 7 bases at V and 7 bases at J, with 16 bases in the middle. The CDR3 runs to 14 residues. This CDR3 is CASMFQGYGGELFF. In DNA form, the CDR3 reads TGTGCCAGCATGTTCCAAGGGTACGGCGGGGAGCTGTTTTTT.

CDR3 in DNA: TGTGCCAGCAGTTTAGGACTAGCGGTTAGCAATGAGCAGTTCTTC. This gives the protein CASSLGLAVSNEQFF. The chain has TRBV27 and TRBJ2-1; TRBD2 matches at 10 bases. Looked up from germline, CDR1 is MNHEY and CDR2 is SMNVEV (reference sequence). The CDR3 loop spans 15 amino acids. The V gene end was trimmed by 2 bases and the J gene end by 6 bases; junction bases not matched to a gene: 4.

This clonotype showed up just a few times. The chain has TRBV5-1 and TRBJ2-7; no firm D call. With 0 bases removed from V and 12 bases from J, the gap between germline ends came to 13 bases. The CDR3 extends over 12 amino acids. Germline lookup yields CDR1 SGHRS and CDR2 YFSETQ. CDR3 loop: CASSLDDGQRYF. CDR3 nucleotide sequence: TGCGCCAGCAGCTTGGATGACGGCCAGAGGTACTTC. Looking up the rest from reference TRBV5-1 and TRBJ2-7 gives the full variable domain: KAGVTQTPRYLIKTRGQQVTLSCSPISGHRSVSWYQQTPGQGLQFLFEYFSETQRNKGNFPGRFSGRQFSNSRSEMNVSTLELGDSALYLCASSLDDGQRYFGPGTRLTVT.

This clonotype showed up just once. The chain combines TRBV5-1 with TRBJ2-2, with D tentatively TRBD1 (5 bases). Germline CDR1 reads SGHRS; CDR2 reads YFSETQ. V dropped 4 bases and J dropped 2 bases, with 9 bases sitting between them. The CDR3 covers 14 residues. The CDR3 coding sequence is TGCGCCAGCAGCCAGACAGTAAACACCGGGGAGCTGTTTTTT. Its protein product is CASSQTVNTGELFF.

This clonotype came up many times. The chain employs TRBV7-2 and TRBJ2-7; TRBD2 matches 8 bases. This CDR3 is built from 15 residues. The ends lost 2 bases at V and 0 bases at J; junction bases unmatched: 3. In germline, CDR1 is SGHTA, CDR2 FQGNSA. The CDR3 DNA follows: TGTGCCAGCAGCTTAATAGCGGGGAGCTCCTACGAGCAGTACTTC. Protein: CASSLIAGSSYEQYF.

This clonotype has just a few counts. The V and J genes are TRBV18 and TRBJ2-7, with a weak D call TRBD1 (5 bases). V was clipped by 2 bases and J by 6 bases, with 11 bases between them. Germline V CDR1 and CDR2: KGHSH, LQKENI. This CDR3 has 13 residues. The CDR3 DNA reads as TGTGCCAGCTCACCAAGAAGGGGCGTCGAGCAGTACTTC. Its translation: CASSPRRGVEQYF.

This clonotype was recorded once. The V call is TRBV6-2 or TRBV6-3, the J call TRBJ2-1; TRBD2 aligns across 10 bases. The ends lost 2 bases at V and 8 bases at J; junction bases unmatched: 6. This CDR3 region has 15 residues. The germline gives CDR1 MNHEY, CDR2 SVGEGT. CDR3 region: CASSYRSSGGDEQFF. The CDR3 region has the DNA TGTGCCAGCAGTTACAGGTCTAGCGGGGGAGATGAGCAGTTCTTC.

V gene TRBV5-6 combines with J gene TRBJ2-7; D may be TRBD1 (6 bases). Deletions cut 3 bases from V and 3 bases from J, with 16 bases between. The CDR3 is 15 amino acids. In germline, CDR1 is SGHDT, CDR2 YYEEEE. The DNA of the CDR3 is TGTGCCAGCAGCTCTCTGGGGGCCTACTACTACGAGCAGTACTTC. It yields the protein CASSSLGAYYYEQYF.

V usage is TRBV6-2 or TRBV6-3 and J usage is TRBJ2-7, with D possibly matching TRBD1 (6 bases). Germline-derived CDR1 and CDR2 are MNHEY and SVGEGT. V lost 2 bases and J lost 3, with 14 bases in between. This CDR3 has 15 residues. The CDR3 DNA is TGTGCCAGCAGTTACGCAAGGACAGTTTACTACGAGCAGTACTTC. This codes for CASSYARTVYYEQYF.

This clonotype was observed at least ten times. The gene calls are TRBV12-3 or TRBV12-4 and TRBJ1-2, with D hard to call. The germline V and J ends were trimmed by 1 base and 7 bases, with 10 bases remaining between them. This CDR3 comprises 13 residues. This CDR3 reads CASSLDGPGGYTF. DNA for the CDR3: TGTGCCAGCAGTTTAGACGGCCCGGGTGGCTACACCTTC.

This sequence joins TRBV4-1 and TRBJ2-5; TRBD2 matches at 8 bases. J was trimmed by 5 bases and V by 4 bases; bases with no gene match: 12. Per the germline V gene, CDR1 is MGHRA and CDR2 is YSYEKL. This CDR3 is 16 amino acids long. CDR3 bases: TGCGCCAGCAGCCCTCGAGGTGCTAGCGGGTGGGAGACCCAGTACTTC. Protein product: CASSPRGASGWETQYF.

Comment on this clonotype: This sequence may be a read error, since a much larger clone differs from it by one base. This chain links TRBV6-5 with TRBJ2-7; D remains ambiguous. CDR1 is MNHEY, CDR2 SVGAGI, per germline. The CDR3 is 14 amino acids. Here the CDR3 reads CASSYLGVSYEQDF. In DNA, the CDR3 is TGTGCCAGCAGTTACCTCGGCGTATCCTACGAGCAGGACTTC.

This clonotype was detected a few times. The chain links TRBV15 to TRBJ2-5; D possibly uses TRBD1 or TRBD2 (5 bases each). Trimming shortened V by 5 bases and J by 2 bases, and 15 bases separated the two germline ends. The CDR3 is made up of 15 amino acids. CDR1 is LNHNV, CDR2 YYDKDF, per germline (reference sequence). The CDR3 DNA sequence: TGTGCCACCAGCCGCCGGGGCAGTGGGCAAGAGACCCAGTACTTC. Its translation is CATSRRGSGQETQYF.

The genes are TRBV12-3 or TRBV12-4 and TRBJ1-1; 8 nucleotides line up with TRBD1. CDR3 length equals 15 residues. After removal of 6 bases from V and 4 bases from J, the junction contained 10 bases not matched to a gene. DNA for the CDR3: TGTGCCAGCAGCTCAACGATCACAGGGGGCACTGAAGCTTTCTTT. Translating gives CASSSTITGGTEAFF.

This clonotype was seen at least ten times. The chain links TRBV20-1 to TRBJ2-7; 7 bases align to TRBD1. The germline CDR1 and CDR2 sequences are DFQATT and SNEGSKA (reference sequence). The CDR3 runs to 15 residues. With 3 bases clipped from V and 2 bases from J, the junction kept 10 bases outside the gene matches. The CDR3 DNA reads as TGCAGTGCTAGGGACTGGACAGGTTCCACCTACGAGCAGTACTTC. Its translation: CSARDWTGSTYEQYF.

This clonotype was observed a handful of times. V usage is TRBV6-2 or TRBV6-3 and J usage is TRBJ1-5; a possible D gene is TRBD1 (5 bases). Germline CDR1 reads MNHEY; CDR2 reads SVGEGT. Between the trimmed V and J ends, which lost 5 bases and 7 bases, there was a span of 12 bases. The CDR3 length is 13 residues. The CDR3 DNA is TGTGCCAGCAGTGGGACCACCGACCAGCCCCAGCATTTT. Its protein is CASSGTTDQPQHF.

The gene calls are TRBV20-1 and TRBJ2-5; D might be TRBD1 or TRBD2, each matching 5 bases. Trimming pared 5 bases from V and 3 bases from J, leaving 16 bases between. Germline V lookup: CDR1 DFQATT, CDR2 SNEGSKA (reference sequence). The CDR3 extends over 14 amino acids. As DNA, the CDR3 is TGCAGTGCTGCCCTACGGGACGTAAAAGAGACCCAGTACTTC. Protein product: CSAALRDVKETQYF.

The chain carries TRBV5-1 and TRBJ1-6; perhaps TRBD1 as D (5 bases). The CDR3 is made up of 14 amino acids. The germline gives CDR1 SGHRS, CDR2 YFSETQ. Between the trimmed V and J ends, which lost 2 bases and 5 bases, there was a span of 8 bases. In DNA form, the CDR3 reads TGCGCCAGCAGCTTACAGGACCATAATTCACCCCTCCACTTT. Its protein product is CASSLQDHNSPLHF.

This sequence joins TRBV9 and TRBJ2-1; 12 nucleotides agree with TRBD2. CDR3 length equals 16 residues. Germline lookup yields CDR1 SGDLS and CDR2 YYNGEE. V trimming: 4 bases; J trimming: 2 bases; junction bases outside the gene matches: 4. CDR3 in DNA: TGTGCCAGCAGCCCCCGGACTAGCGGGACCTACAATGAGCAGTTCTTC. Translated: CASSPRTSGTYNEQFF.

The chain is built from TRBV5-1 and TRBJ1-4; D may be TRBD1 (5 bases). This CDR3 region has 14 residues. CDR1 and CDR2 from the germline V gene are SGHRS and YFSETQ. V shed 3 bases and J shed 3 bases, with 9 bases lying between them. The CDR3 DNA follows: TGCGCCAGCAGCTCTAGGGGCTCTAATGAAAAACTGTTTTTT. Amino acids: CASSSRGSNEKLFF.

The sample holds a few counts of this clonotype. The chain carries TRBV5-6 and TRBJ2-4; D is unclear. Germline assignment: CDR1 SGHDT and CDR2 YYEEEE. The CDR3 spans 16 residues. Trimming shortened V by 0 bases and J by 0 bases, and 10 bases separated the two germline ends. The CDR3 reads CASSLEGHLAKNIQYF. The CDR3 DNA sequence: TGTGCCAGCAGCTTGGAAGGTCACTTAGCCAAAAACATTCAGTACTTC.

The chain joins TRBV18 to TRBJ1-1; D gene uncertain. Germline V gene sequence: CDR1 KGHSH, CDR2 LQKENI. V was cut by 0 bases and J by 5 bases, with 10 bases left in between. The CDR3 loop spans 14 amino acids. The CDR3 loop is CASSPPEAGTEAFF. For the CDR3, the DNA is TGTGCCAGCTCACCACCGGAAGCTGGGACTGAAGCTTTCTTT. The entire variable domain, with the rest obtained from reference TRBV18 and TRBJ1-1, is as follows: NAGVMQNPRHLVRRRGQEARLRCSPMKGHSHVYWYRQLPEEGLKFMVYLQKENIIDESGMPKERFSAEFPKEGPSILRIQQVVRGDSAAYFCASSPPEAGTEAFFGQGTRLTVV.

This clonotype was detected a few times. The rearrangement joins TRBV20-1 to TRBJ1-5; D might be TRBD1 (5 bases). The CDR3 is 12 residues long. The V end lost 3 bases, the J end lost 6 bases, and 9 bases lay between the germline ends. Looked up from germline, CDR1 is DFQATT and CDR2 is SNEGSKA (reference sequence). Here the CDR3 reads CSARTALQPQHF. In nucleotides, the CDR3 is TGCAGTGCTAGGACAGCACTTCAGCCCCAGCATTTT.

The chain is built from TRBV27 and TRBJ2-1, with D uncertain. From germline, CDR1 is MNHEY and CDR2 SMNVEV (reference sequence). CDR3 size: 13 residues. Trimming shortened V by 4 bases and J by 5 bases, and 9 bases separated the two germline ends. The CDR3 DNA reads as TGTGCCAGCAGTTACGGACCCAACAATGAGCAGTTCTTC. Protein product: CASSYGPNNEQFF.

The chain couples TRBV20-1 to TRBJ2-7; D call uncertain. V lost 5 bases, J lost 6 bases, and 17 bases lay in between. The CDR3 extends over 13 amino acids. Germline V gives CDR1 DFQATT, CDR2 SNEGSKA (reference sequence). CDR3 region: CSAPKTLWSEQYF. CDR3 coding DNA: TGCAGTGCTCCAAAGACTCTTTGGTCCGAGCAGTACTTC.

This clonotype has just a few counts. This sequence joins TRBV30 and TRBJ1-5, with 10 bases fitting TRBD1. J was trimmed by 7 bases and V by 0 bases; bases with no gene match: 6. CDR1 and CDR2 (germline): GTSNPN, SVGIG (reference sequence). This CDR3 is built from 15 residues. CDR3 DNA sequence: TGTGCCTGGAGTGTTGGGACAGGGGTGTCACAGCCCCAGCATTTT. Its protein product is CAWSVGTGVSQPQHF.